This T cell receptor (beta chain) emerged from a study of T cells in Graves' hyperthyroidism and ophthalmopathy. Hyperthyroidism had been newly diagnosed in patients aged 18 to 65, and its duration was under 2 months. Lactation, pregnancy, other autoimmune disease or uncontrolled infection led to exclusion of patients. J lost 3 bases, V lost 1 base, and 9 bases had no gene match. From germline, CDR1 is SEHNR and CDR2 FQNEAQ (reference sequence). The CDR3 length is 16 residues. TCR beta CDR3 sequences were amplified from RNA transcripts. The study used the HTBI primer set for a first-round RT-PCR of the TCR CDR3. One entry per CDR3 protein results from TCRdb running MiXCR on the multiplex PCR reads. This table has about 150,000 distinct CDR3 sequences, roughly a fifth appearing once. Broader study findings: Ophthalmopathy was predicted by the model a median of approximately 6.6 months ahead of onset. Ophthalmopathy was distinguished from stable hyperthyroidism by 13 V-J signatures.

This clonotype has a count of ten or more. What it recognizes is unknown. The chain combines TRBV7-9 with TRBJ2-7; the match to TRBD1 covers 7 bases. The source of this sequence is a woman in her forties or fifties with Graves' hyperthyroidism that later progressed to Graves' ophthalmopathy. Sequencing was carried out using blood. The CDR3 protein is CASSLEGQGVYYEQYF. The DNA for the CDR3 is TGTGCCAGCAGCTTAGAAGGGCAGGGGGTCTACTACGAGCAGTACTTC.